The 26 T cell receptor beta chains given below trace back to one sample, sequenced in a study of shared clonotypes between healthy human individuals. The protocol was immunoSEQ multiplex PCR, while the TCRdb copy is restricted to in-frame clones and leaves out a portion. This sample has about 820,000 clones, with 80% to 95% found just once. As defined, naive CD8 cells were CD45RO-negative and positively selected for CCR7, with terminally differentiated effector memory CD45RA+ cells excluded. Material for sequencing was naive CD8+ T cells sorted from blood. The receptors come from a man aged 25 to 45 in good health.

V is TRBV28 and J is TRBJ2-7; maybe TRBD1 (5 bases). Per the germline V gene, CDR1 is MDHEN and CDR2 is SYDVKM. The CDR3 is 15 amino acids. The ends were cut back, 2 bases at V and 2 bases at J, with 13 bases in the middle. CDR3 nucleotides: TGTGCCAGCAGTTTAGGCAGGGCCCCCCCCTACGAGCAGTACTTC. This encodes CASSLGRAPPYEQYF. The variable domain in full, with the rest retrieved from reference TRBV28 and TRBJ2-7, is DVKVTQSSRYLVKRTGEKVFLECVQDMDHENMFWYRQDPGLGLRLIYFSYDVKMKEKGDIPEGYSVSREKKERFSLILESASTNQTSMYLCASSLGRAPPYEQYFGPGTRLTVT.

CDR3 region: CAISEVLDGGREKLFF. In DNA, the CDR3 is TGTGCCATCAGTGAGGTATTGGACGGGGGACGTGAAAAACTGTTTTTT. The chain links TRBV10-3 to TRBJ1-4; D is possibly TRBD1 (5 bases). The length of the CDR3 is 16 residues. The germline V gene has CDR1 ENHRY and CDR2 SYGVKD. V lost 2 bases, J lost 7 bases, and 17 bases lay in between.

CDR3 sequence (DNA): TGTGCCAGCAGCTTAGCGAAAACTAGCGGGACAACCCACTCCTACGAGCAGTACTTC. Its translation is CASSLAKTSGTTHSYEQYF. The chain has TRBV7-9 and TRBJ2-7, with TRBD2 matching 10 bases. Looked up from germline, CDR1 is SEHNR and CDR2 is FQNEAQ (reference sequence). This CDR3 is built from 19 residues. The V gene end was trimmed by 0 bases and the J gene end by 0 bases; junction bases not matched to a gene: 11.

This rearrangement joins TRBV5-5 to TRBJ2-7; D might be TRBD1 or TRBD2, each matching 6 bases. Germline V gene sequence: CDR1 SGHKS, CDR2 YYEKEE (reference sequence). The CDR3 contains 13 residues. The V gene lost 5 bases and the J gene lost 3 bases, with 12 bases spanning the gap. CDR3 loop: CASRRDTIYEQYF. The CDR3 nucleotides are TGTGCCAGCAGGCGGGACACTATCTACGAGCAGTACTTC.

V gene TRBV9 combines with J gene TRBJ2-5; D remains ambiguous. The CDR3 runs 12 residues. V was cut by 0 bases and J by 5 bases, with 5 bases left in between. CDR1 and CDR2 from the germline V gene are SGDLS and YYNGEE. CDR3 loop: CASSVDMETQYF. DNA for the CDR3: TGTGCCAGCAGCGTAGATATGGAGACCCAGTACTTC.

This clone was seen once. This sequence joins TRBV2 and TRBJ1-2; D is perhaps TRBD1 (5 bases). The CDR3 is 13 amino acids. Germline loops: CDR1 SNHLY, CDR2 FYNNEI. V lost 7 bases, J lost 4 bases, and 13 bases lay in between. CDR3 nucleotide sequence: TGTGCCAGCAACGGGGGAAAGAGCTATGGCTACACCTTC. Protein product: CASNGGKSYGYTF.

The J gene is TRBJ2-7, the V gene TRBV6-6; TRBD2 aligns across 14 bases. The CDR3 consists of 15 residues. V trimming: 6 bases; J trimming: 2 bases; junction bases outside the gene matches: 3. Germline CDR1 and CDR2: MNHNY and SVGAGI (reference sequence). CDR3 DNA: TGTGCCAGCAGCCCGACTAGCGGGAGGGCCTACGAGCAGTACTTC. It translates to CASSPTSGRAYEQYF.

The rearrangement uses TRBV7-9 and TRBJ2-1, with 7 nucleotides matching TRBD1. The CDR3 covers 18 residues. The junction had 18 bases not matched to a gene; V was cut back by 5 bases and J by 5 bases. Germline V gene sequence: CDR1 SEHNR, CDR2 FQNEAQ (reference sequence). The CDR3 sequence is CASSPTGVGSPTDNEQFF. Here the CDR3 DNA reads TGTGCCAGCAGCCCTACAGGGGTAGGAAGCCCGACCGACAATGAGCAGTTCTTC.

This clone was seen a handful of times. This chain joins TRBV9 and TRBJ2-1; 9 bases match TRBD1. This CDR3 region has 13 residues. V trimming: 0 bases; J trimming: 8 bases; junction bases outside the gene matches: 0. CDR1 and CDR2 (germline): SGDLS, YYNGEE. This chain's CDR3 is CASSVGTGDEQFF. CDR3 DNA sequence: TGTGCCAGCAGCGTAGGGACAGGGGATGAGCAGTTCTTC.

The chain is built from TRBV28 and TRBJ2-7, with TRBD2 matching 7 bases. Germline CDR1 and CDR2: MDHEN and SYDVKM. Trimming took 1 base from V and 2 from J; bases not matched to a gene: 2. The CDR3 totals 14 residues. CDR3 loop: CASSLLAGAYEQYF. CDR3 nucleotides: TGTGCCAGCAGTTTATTGGCGGGAGCCTACGAGCAGTACTTC.

The gene calls are TRBV6-5 and TRBJ2-1; D perhaps matches TRBD1 (6 bases). The germline V and J ends were trimmed by 0 bases and 5 bases, with 8 bases remaining between them. The germline gives CDR1 MNHEY, CDR2 SVGAGI. The CDR3 sequence is 14 residues long. The CDR3 is CASSYSQGHNEQFF. In DNA, the CDR3 is TGTGCCAGCAGTTACTCACAGGGCCACAATGAGCAGTTCTTC.

The chain recombines TRBV7-8 with TRBJ2-7, with 9 bases matching TRBD1. CDR1 is SGHVS, CDR2 FQNEAQ, per germline. CDR3 length: 15 residues. V was pared by 5 bases and J by 5 bases, with 10 bases of the junction left unmatched. The DNA for the CDR3 is TGTGCCAGCAGCCAGTACGGACAGGGGAGCGACGAGCAGTACTTC. Translated: CASSQYGQGSDEQYF.

The chain recombines TRBV2 with TRBJ2-3; D remains unclear. The CDR3 extends over 16 amino acids. Germline V gene sequence: CDR1 SNHLY, CDR2 FYNNEI. Trimming removed 3 bases at V and 2 bases at J, with 15 bases between. The CDR3 DNA follows: TGTGCCAGCAGTGACGAACAGATCGGAGTCACAGATACGCAGTATTTT. This encodes CASSDEQIGVTDTQYF. The whole variable domain, remainder taken from reference TRBV2 and TRBJ2-3, is EPEVTQTPSHQVTQMGQEVILRCVPISNHLYFYWYRQILGQKVEFLVSFYNNEISEKSEIFDDQFSVERPDGSNFTLKIRSTKLEDSAMYFCASSDEQIGVTDTQYFGPGTRLTVL.

The J gene is TRBJ2-5, the V gene TRBV10-2; 7 nucleotides align to TRBD2. Germline-derived CDR1 and CDR2 are WSHSY and SAAADI. The CDR3 contains 16 residues. Trimming cost V 0 bases and J 5 bases; bases outside gene matches: 9. The DNA for the CDR3 is TGCGCCAGCAGTGAGTCTGCCGGGAGGTTCCGGGAGACCCAGTACTTC. Its protein product is CASSESAGRFRETQYF.

This chain links TRBV4-1 with TRBJ2-3; the D is unclear. Trimming took off 4 bases at V and 6 bases at J, with 14 bases between the two ends. The V gene's germline CDR1 is MGHRA and CDR2 YSYEKL. The CDR3 loop spans 14 amino acids. CDR3 coding DNA: TGCGCCAGCAGCCCCCGCGGCCCTTGGGATACGCAGTATTTT. It specifies CASSPRGPWDTQYF.

The CDR3 DNA follows: TGTGCCAGCAGCCGGCCCCTGGGGGCGGCTAGCACAGATACGCAGTATTTT. This codes for CASSRPLGAASTDTQYF. The chain combines TRBV7-9 with TRBJ2-3, with a tentative D call TRBD1 (6 bases). The CDR3 length is 17 residues. V was shortened by 5 bases and J by 0 bases, with 18 bases between the two germline ends. Germline V CDR1 and CDR2: SEHNR, FQNEAQ (reference sequence).

The chain uses TRBV27 and TRBJ1-5; maybe TRBD1 (6 bases). CDR1 MNHEY and CDR2 SMNVEV come from the germline V gene (reference sequence). V was shortened by 8 bases and J by 0 bases, with 11 bases between the two germline ends. This CDR3 is 14 amino acids long. CDR3 loop: CASGQTYSNQPQHF. The CDR3 nucleotides are TGTGCCAGCGGACAGACCTATAGCAATCAGCCCCAGCATTTT.

The chain employs TRBV30 and TRBJ2-1, with D possibly matching TRBD2 (5 bases). The CDR3 has 11 residues. The V and J ends lost 4 bases and 8 bases respectively, with 9 bases between them. Germline V gene data show CDR1 as GTSNPN and CDR2 as SVGIG (reference sequence). This CDR3 is CAWTPRDEQFF. In nucleotides, the CDR3 is TGTGCCTGGACTCCGCGGGATGAGCAGTTCTTC.

The chain combines TRBV29-1 with TRBJ1-2, with TRBD1 identical over 8 bases. The CDR3 sequence is 10 residues long. J lost 14 bases, V lost 7 bases, and 9 bases had no gene match. Germline V gives CDR1 SQVTM, CDR2 ANQGSEA. CDR3 nucleotides: TGCAGCGACCCGGACAGGGTACGGACCTTC. This translates into CSDPDRVRTF.

The chain employs TRBV4-3 and TRBJ2-1; D unclear. The CDR3 is 16 amino acids. Germline CDR1 LGHNA, CDR2 YSLEER. Between the trimmed V and J ends, which lost 0 bases and 3 bases, there was a span of 12 bases. The CDR3 DNA is TGCGCCAGCAGCCAAGATCAAGGTCGGAGCTACAATGAGCAGTTCTTC. This encodes CASSQDQGRSYNEQFF.

This chain links TRBV14 with TRBJ2-3; the match to TRBD2 covers 9 bases. The CDR3 is 17 residues long. Germline V CDR1 and CDR2: SGHDN, FVKESK. Trimming cost V 4 bases and J 8 bases; bases outside gene matches: 16. CDR3 loop: CASSPDSVAGVAGTQYF. The CDR3 nucleotides read TGTGCCAGCAGCCCTGATTCGGTAGCGGGGGTAGCTGGTACGCAGTATTTT.

This sequence joins TRBV5-1 and TRBJ2-7, with D uncertain. V lost 5 bases and J 0 bases, leaving 9 bases between the germline ends. The V gene's germline CDR1 is SGHRS and CDR2 YFSETQ. This CDR3 has 13 amino acids. CDR3 residues: CASSPLISYEQYF. As DNA, the CDR3 is TGCGCCAGCAGTCCGTTGATCTCCTACGAGCAGTACTTC.

This chain joins TRBV28 and TRBJ1-1; D unclear. The CDR3 is made up of 14 amino acids. The ends were cut back, 7 bases at V and 0 bases at J, with 12 bases in the middle. Germline values: CDR1 MDHEN, CDR2 SYDVKM. As DNA, the CDR3 is TGTGCCAGCAACCAGCTAACAATGAACACTGAAGCTTTCTTT. This translates into CASNQLTMNTEAFF.

The CDR3 here is CASSFAEDSAYGYTF. The CDR3 nucleotides read TGTGCCAGCAGCTTCGCAGAAGACAGTGCCTATGGCTACACCTTC. The J gene is TRBJ1-2, the V gene TRBV11-1; a possible D gene is TRBD1 (5 bases). The germline V gene has CDR1 SGHAT and CDR2 FQDESV (reference sequence). Trimming took 3 bases from V and 4 from J, leaving 15 bases between them. This CDR3 comprises 15 residues.

DNA of the CDR3: TGTGCCAGCAGTTTACGGTTAGCGGGAACCCCCTACAATGAGCAGTTCTTC. Protein sequence: CASSLRLAGTPYNEQFF. The chain uses TRBV28 and TRBJ2-1; TRBD2 agrees at 8 bases. The CDR3 totals 17 residues. Trimming at V came to 2 bases and at J to 2 bases, leaving 8 bases not matched to a gene. Per the germline V gene, CDR1 is MDHEN and CDR2 is SYDVKM.

This clone was found a few times. The chain couples TRBV5-4 to TRBJ2-7; the match to TRBD2 covers 9 bases. Germline CDR1 and CDR2: SGHNT and YYREEE (reference sequence). V lost 4 bases, J lost 10 bases, and 3 bases stayed unmatched. The CDR3 covers 11 residues. The CDR3, as DNA: TGTGCCAGCAGCATTAGCGGGAGACAGTACTTC. Amino acid sequence: CASSISGRQYF. Combining the CDR3 with reference TRBV5-4 and TRBJ2-7 gives the whole variable domain ETGVTQSPTHLIKTRGQQVTLRCSSQSGHNTVSWYQQALGQGPQFIFQYYREEENGRGNFPPRFSGLQFPNYSSELNVNALELDDSALYLCASSISGRQYFGPGTRLTVT.